This T cell receptor (beta chain) was sequenced for a study of T-cell memory formation after mild COVID-19. Constant-segment primers were used for 5'RACE, and the resulting TCR alpha and TCR beta cDNA libraries carried sample barcodes and UMIs. TCRdb independently ran MiXCR on the 5' RACE reads; one entry per CDR3 protein. The top ten hold approximately 1.2% of the sample, which has approximately 60,000 distinct CDR3 sequences, more than 9% seen once. Study conclusions and caveats: Clones contracting day 15 to 85 were balanced CD4/CD8; later expanders leaned CD4+.

A word on this clonotype: What it binds is unknown.

The receptor was isolated from a man between 18 and 35 years old who had mild COVID-19 (a few samples of this study predate the infection). Cell type and time point are not known. Sequencing was done on a sample of PBMCs or a T cell subset sorted from them (not recorded which).

The CDR3 reads CASSLSGGEADTQYF. As DNA, the CDR3 is TGTGCCAGCAGTTTATCGGGGGGGGAGGCAGATACGCAGTATTTT. The gene calls are TRBV27 and TRBJ2-3; 7 nucleotides align to TRBD2. The germline gives CDR1 MNHEY, CDR2 SMNVEV (reference sequence). Trimming removed 0 bases from V and 4 bases from J; junction bases left unmatched: 4. The CDR3 loop spans 15 amino acids.